This paragraph reports one T cell receptor beta chain. Its antigen is still unknown. The data are from a study of T cells in tuberculosis. Study details: Samples predate treatment or fall within its first 7 days.

General study points: Active tuberculosis alpha repertoires lay closer to GMM-specific TCRs than controls'.

Time point meaning: new active TB diagnosis, blood taken before or within 7 days of starting treatment. Each patient had positive sputum smear microscopy and/or positive culture. The table came from immunoSEQ multiplex PCR; TCRdb's copy has only in-frame clones and leaves some out. The sample yields 25,000 to 35,000 clones, approximately 85% seen once. This TCR derives from an adult with tuberculosis. Sequencing used PBMCs, obtained at tuberculosis diagnosis.

The CDR3 region has the DNA TGCGCCAGTACCCCAGGGGGGCAATCTAGCACAGATACGCAGTATTTT. Its protein is CASTPGGQSSTDTQYF. The chain couples TRBV5-1 to TRBJ2-3, with D perhaps matching TRBD1 (7 bases). Germline V gives CDR1 SGHRS, CDR2 YFSETQ. Between the trimmed V and J ends, which lost 8 bases and 0 bases, there was a span of 19 bases. The CDR3 length is 16 residues.